These 15 T cell receptor beta chains originate from one sample sequenced in a study of brain T cells in children with intractable seizures (TCRdb year 2021). The time point label of this sample denotes: resected brain tissue, or blood drawn just prior to surgery. Preparation of the library involved the immunoSEQ multiplex PCR assay. The source is immuneACCESS, and TCRdb retained only in-frame sequences with V and J called. Part of the clones is not carried over; for the studies checked, unresolved V genes explain less than half of this, and the remainder is unexplained. The sample table shows 75,000 to 80,000 clones, and approximately 94% are seen once. 1.5% of the sample rests with the top ten. Source: peripheral blood, taken at surgery. The receptor set was obtained from a boy younger than two with tuberous sclerosis and intractable seizures.

This chain uses TRBV29-1 with TRBJ1-2, with TRBD1 matching 8 bases. CDR1 and CDR2 (germline): SQVTM, ANQGSEA. J gave up 7 bases and V 6 bases, and 7 bases lay outside the gene matches. This CDR3 contains 12 residues. The CDR3 nucleotides are TGCAGCGTCGTTGGACAGGGTGGTGGCTACACCTTC. Its translation is CSVVGQGGGYTF.

This clone was recorded once. The chain recombines TRBV10-1 with TRBJ2-5, with TRBD2 matching 8 bases. The germline gives CDR1 WNHNN, CDR2 SYGVQD (reference sequence). V trimming: 4 bases; J trimming: 2 bases; junction bases outside the gene matches: 9. The CDR3 contains 16 residues. CDR3 protein: CASSGPSGGKQETQYF. The CDR3 nucleotides are TGCGCCAGCAGTGGCCCCAGCGGGGGTAAACAAGAGACCCAGTACTTC.

The rearrangement links TRBV27 to TRBJ2-2, with a weak D call TRBD2 (5 bases). Trimming pared 6 bases from V and 0 bases from J, leaving 11 bases between. The CDR3 totals 15 residues. Germline V gives CDR1 MNHEY, CDR2 SMNVEV (reference sequence). The CDR3 reads CASSRGLANTGELFF. The CDR3 DNA sequence: TGTGCCAGCAGCAGAGGGTTAGCGAACACCGGGGAGCTGTTTTTT.

The CDR3 reads CASSIPDREVGQPQHF. CDR3 DNA sequence: TGTGCCAGTAGTATCCCCGACAGGGAGGTTGGTCAGCCCCAGCATTTT. The chain couples TRBV19 to TRBJ1-5; TRBD1 aligns across 7 bases. Germline V CDR1 and CDR2: LNHDA, SQIVND (reference sequence). Trimming removed 3 bases from V and 6 bases from J; junction bases left unmatched: 11. This CDR3 region has 16 residues.

V and J are TRBV7-9 and TRBJ1-6; 11 bases agree with TRBD1. Germline trimming cut 5 bases from V and 7 bases from J; bases unmatched to any gene: 4. Germline lookup yields CDR1 SEHNR and CDR2 FQNEAQ (reference sequence). This CDR3 has 15 amino acids. The CDR3 DNA sequence: TGTGCCAGCAGCCCGGACAGGGGGCCGAATTCACCCCTCCACTTT. Encoded protein: CASSPDRGPNSPLHF.

This chain uses TRBV19 with TRBJ1-1; D ambiguous. Trimming removed 2 bases from V and 2 bases from J, with 9 bases in between. The CDR3 is made up of 14 amino acids. Per germline, CDR1 LNHDA and CDR2 SQIVND (reference sequence). The CDR3 DNA sequence: TGTGCCAGTAGTATACAGGCAATTAACACTGAAGCTTTCTTT. This codes for CASSIQAINTEAFF.

The V call is TRBV5-4, the J call TRBJ2-2; possibly TRBD2 for D (6 bases). The V gene lost 0 bases and the J gene lost 4 bases, with 13 bases spanning the gap. The CDR3 runs to 16 residues. The germline V gene has CDR1 SGHNT and CDR2 YYREEE (reference sequence). CDR3 protein: CASSLGVAATTGELFF. The CDR3 DNA sequence: TGTGCCAGCAGCTTGGGAGTAGCGGCAACCACCGGGGAGCTGTTTTTT.

The chain combines TRBV12-3 or TRBV12-4 with TRBJ2-7, with D tentatively TRBD1 (6 bases). The CDR3 is made up of 13 amino acids. Deletions cut 5 bases from V and 9 bases from J, with 17 bases between. CDR3 sequence reads: CASSVTAGVTQYF. The CDR3 nucleotides are TGTGCCAGCAGTGTTACTGCAGGGGTGACGCAGTACTTC.

The chain carries TRBV27 and TRBJ2-7; TRBD1 agrees at 7 bases. CDR1 MNHEY and CDR2 SMNVEV come from the germline V gene (reference sequence). This CDR3 has 15 residues. Trimming at V came to 2 bases and at J to 3 bases, leaving 7 bases not matched to a gene. CDR3 bases: TGTGCCAGCAGTTTACCAACAGGGGTACGCTACGAGCAGTACTTC. Translating it yields CASSLPTGVRYEQYF.

DNA of the CDR3: TGTGCCACCAGTGATCCCGGGACAGGGGTTTATGGCTACACCTTC. Translation gives CATSDPGTGVYGYTF. V gene TRBV24-1 combines with J gene TRBJ1-2, with TRBD1 matching over 10 bases. Per germline, CDR1 KGHDR and CDR2 SFDVKD. Trimming cost V 3 bases and J 5 bases; bases outside gene matches: 5. The CDR3 sequence is 15 residues long.

The chain employs TRBV6-5 and TRBJ1-1, with TRBD1 matching over 10 bases. This CDR3 contains 12 residues. Germline CDR1 and CDR2: MNHEY and SVGAGI. Trimming at V came to 5 bases and at J to 9 bases, leaving 3 bases not matched to a gene. Here the CDR3 reads CASSTGQGKAFF. The CDR3, as DNA: TGTGCCAGCAGTACGGGACAGGGGAAAGCTTTCTTT.

The chain employs TRBV30 and TRBJ1-2, with 7 bases matching TRBD1. From germline, CDR1 is GTSNPN and CDR2 SVGIG (reference sequence). The V gene end was trimmed by 1 base and the J gene end by 8 bases; junction bases not matched to a gene: 10. This CDR3 contains 14 residues. This chain's CDR3 is CAWSGDSWGGGYTF. The CDR3 nucleotides read TGTGCCTGGAGTGGGGACAGTTGGGGAGGAGGCTACACCTTC.

This chain uses TRBV10-3 with TRBJ1-2; D gene unclear. CDR3 length: 13 amino acids. Trimming pared 0 bases from V and 7 bases from J, leaving 9 bases between. Germline V lookup: CDR1 ENHRY, CDR2 SYGVKD. CDR3 coding DNA: TGTGCCATCAGTGAGTCGAAAGGAATTGGCTACACCTTC. Translated: CAISESKGIGYTF.

The rearrangement uses TRBV15 and TRBJ1-4; no definite D call. The V end lost 0 bases, the J end lost 7 bases, and 6 bases lay between the germline ends. Germline V gene data show CDR1 as LNHNV and CDR2 as YYDKDF (reference sequence). This CDR3 spans 13 amino acids. The CDR3 DNA sequence: TGTGCCACCAGCAGAGATCAGAGTGAAAAACTGTTTTTT. Protein product: CATSRDQSEKLFF.

J is TRBJ2-5 and V is TRBV15, with TRBD2 identical over 7 bases. J gave up 1 base and V 0 bases, and 5 bases lay outside the gene matches. The length of the CDR3 is 16 residues. The germline CDR1 and CDR2 sequences are LNHNV and YYDKDF (reference sequence). The CDR3 reads CATSRDKRDPQETQYF. DNA of the CDR3: TGTGCCACCAGCAGAGATAAGCGGGACCCCCAAGAGACCCAGTACTTC.